This T cell receptor beta chain was observed in a study of technical replicates of blood from several donors. This CDR3 comprises 14 residues. With 2 bases removed from V and 2 bases from J, the gap between germline ends came to 9 bases. CDR1 is MRHNA, CDR2 SNTAGT, per germline. TCRdb keeps only in-frame clones here, not all; method: immunoSEQ multiplex PCR. The sample consists of under 110,000 clones, 95% to 96% of them appearing once. The clonotype originates from a human donor in good health. The sequenced sample was T cells isolated from PBMCs. The genes are TRBV6-4 and TRBJ1-2; D is perhaps TRBD1 (5 bases). The DNA for the CDR3 is TGTGCCAGCAGTGACCTTACAGGAAACTATGGCTACACCTTC. Translating it yields CASSDLTGNYGYTF.